This record looks at one T cell receptor beta chain sequence and its context. Its antigen remains undetermined. There are no base qualities to consult, and no much larger clone falls within one base. V loses 4 bases, J loses 3 bases, and the germline ends lie 16 bases apart. The cysteine opens and the phenylalanine closes a CDR3 of 15 amino acids. The entry retains the CDR3 DNA only, 45 bases that are in frame from base 1. The germline V gene (reference sequence) supplies CDR1 LNHDA and CDR2 SQIVND. The T-cell fraction in tumor and uninvolved lung tissue was obtained from TCR sequencing using the immunoSEQ assay. Per the source publication's procedure: To analyze survival, patients were divided into a high T-cell fraction group (upper tertile) and a low T-cell fraction group (lower two tertiles), and the two groups were compared using a log-rank test. A signed-rank test was used to check for differences in T-cell fraction between paired tumor and uninvolved lung. TCRdb took over this immuneACCESS table, retaining in-frame rearrangements with V and J assigned. Such tables are incomplete; in checked studies, under half of the missing clones stem from an unresolved V gene, and the remainder is unexplained. The V and J calls and clone size are taken from that table; D and trimming were inferred from the DNA. The table for this sample lists 10,000 to 15,000 clones; about 66% of them were counted only once. Of the sample, 7% to 8.5% falls within the top ten clones.

These data originate in a study of tumor-infiltrating lymphocytes in localized non-small cell lung cancer (dated by TCRdb to 2020 to 2023). Describing the broader study: Several histologies were represented in the cohort, which also included both smokers and never-smokers as well as patients whose samples were collected after neoadjuvant chemotherapy. Each patient contributed resected tumor tissue and uninvolved lung tissue from the same patient, described as non-adjacent to the tumor. Alongside flow cytometry, multiplex immunofluorescence, RNA-seq, exome sequencing and proteomics, TCR sequencing was applied to the same patients as one of several integrated assays. In total, the ICON cohort was made up of under 180 surgical patients who had localized non-small cell lung cancer and whose tumors were resected. A total of roughly 51 patients were part of the paired comparison of immunoSEQ T-cell fraction between tumor and uninvolved lung.

Enrollment in ICON was initiated in early 2016, and the last patient was enrolled in 2018. In a subcohort of under 95 patients, fresh tumor and matched uninvolved tissue were collected for in-depth immune analyses, with TCR sequencing among those analyses. No cell sorting was done, and TCR sequencing was instead run on DNA isolated from bulk tissue. General conclusions and limits of the study: No difference in TCR-derived T-cell fraction was observed between the flow cytometry-defined immunotypes IM1 (good prognosis) and IM2 (poor prognosis). Assay coverage varied across patients depending on available tissue quantity, so only a subset of the cohort had TCR sequencing. Because different assays used different pieces of the same tissue, technical variation could not be distinguished from intratumor heterogeneity. Recurrence-free survival showed no association with tumor T-cell fraction from TCR sequencing (p = 0.61). In line with immunofluorescence CD3 counts, TCRbeta sequencing supported higher T cell infiltration in tumors compared with uninvolved lung tissue.

The receptor comes from a human donor with non-small cell lung cancer. Sequenced input: lung tumor tissue. The chain employs TRBV19 and TRBJ2-7, with no confidently assigned D gene. The CDR3 protein: CASSNDFLTYYEQYF. The base sequence is TGTGCCAGTAGTAACGACTTCCTAACTTACTACGAGCAGTACTTC.